This T cell receptor beta chain comes out of a study of T cells after yellow fever vaccination. The CDR3 sequence is 15 residues long. Per germline, CDR1 MNHNS and CDR2 SASEGT. Trimming took off 6 bases at V and 8 bases at J, with 22 bases between the two ends. TCRdb independently ran MiXCR on the 5' RACE reads; one entry per CDR3 protein. The table records more than 450,000 distinct CDR3 sequences, roughly 22% of them present only once. The sequenced sample was PBMCs, obtained roughly 20 days after the first yellow fever vaccination. This sequence joins TRBV6-1 and TRBJ1-2; D gene unclear. The receptor comes from a man younger than 30 who received the YFV17D yellow fever vaccine. CDR3 sequence: CASSKGTAYRRGYTF. In DNA form, the CDR3 reads TGTGCCAGCAGCAAGGGCACGGCCTATCGGCGAGGCTACACCTTC.